The 18 T cell receptor beta chains given below trace back to one sample, sequenced in a study of control samples from healthy donors and cancer patients. Data came from immunoSEQ multiplex PCR; TCRdb stores just in-frame clones and leaves some out. The sample yields fewer than 250,000 clones, roughly nine tenths seen once. Input material: blood. All receptors derive from a man aged 30-40 years in good health.

This clone was seen more than once but under ten times. The gene calls are TRBV30 and TRBJ2-3; D unclear. Trimming took off 5 bases at V and 2 bases at J, with 14 bases between the two ends. This CDR3 has 14 amino acids. Germline assignment: CDR1 GTSNPN and CDR2 SVGIG (reference sequence). The DNA of the CDR3 is TGTGCCTGGGGGGTTCAAGGAATCACAGATACGCAGTATTTT. This sequence encodes CAWGVQGITDTQYF.

This chain connects TRBV19 to TRBJ1-1; no firm D call. The germline V gene encodes CDR1 LNHDA and CDR2 SQIVND (reference sequence). V shed 4 bases and J shed 0 bases, with 9 bases lying between them. CDR3 length: 14 amino acids. As DNA, the CDR3 is TGTGCCAGTAGTAACCATGTTATGAACACTGAAGCTTTCTTT. Its protein is CASSNHVMNTEAFF. Variable domain in full (rest from reference TRBV19 and TRBJ1-1): DGGITQSPKYLFRKEGQNVTLSCEQNLNHDAMYWYRQDPGQGLRLIYYSQIVNDFQKGDIAEGYSVSREKKESFPLTVTSAQKNPTAFYLCASSNHVMNTEAFFGQGTRLTVV.

The chain uses TRBV7-7 and TRBJ2-7; D possibly corresponds to TRBD2 (6 bases). V was trimmed by 5 bases and J by 0 bases, leaving 14 bases between them. CDR1 SSHAT and CDR2 FNYEAQ come from the germline V gene (reference sequence). The CDR3 is made up of 15 amino acids. DNA for the CDR3: TGTGCCAGCAGCCTGAACGACGGGAGCTCCTACGAGCAGTACTTC. Protein sequence: CASSLNDGSSYEQYF.

Regarding this clone: A junction boundary mismatches the germline segment, possibly from a read error. This sequence joins TRBV3-1 (or the pseudogene TRBV3-2) and TRBJ2-5, with a tentative D call TRBD2 (5 bases). CDR1 LGHDT and CDR2 YNNKEL come from the germline V gene (reference sequence). The CDR3 has 13 amino acids. The CDR3 sequence: CASSQFREEAQYF. The CDR3 nucleotides are TGTGCCAGCAGCCAATTTCGGGAAGAGGCCCAGTACTTC.

V and J are TRBV5-5 and TRBJ2-7, with 7 bases identical to TRBD1. After removal of 3 bases from V and 4 bases from J, the junction contained 4 bases not matched to a gene. Germline V CDR1 and CDR2: SGHKS, YYEKEE (reference sequence). The CDR3 has 13 amino acids. The CDR3 is CASSWDSSYEQYF. CDR3 DNA sequence: TGTGCCAGCAGCTGGGACAGCTCTTACGAGCAGTACTTC.

The chain combines TRBV5-8 with TRBJ2-5; D is ambiguous. The CDR3 spans 13 residues. CDR1 is SGHTS, CDR2 YDEGEE, per germline. Trimming took off 6 bases at V and 6 bases at J, with 15 bases between the two ends. The CDR3 sequence: CASTHDEGQTQYF. DNA of the CDR3: TGTGCCAGCACCCACGACGAAGGACAGACCCAGTACTTC.

This clone has more than one count but fewer than ten. The V call is TRBV30, the J call TRBJ2-1; TRBD2 agrees at 8 bases. Germline V CDR1 and CDR2: GTSNPN, SVGIG (reference sequence). There are 12 residues in the CDR3. The J segment lost 10 bases and the V segment lost 1 base, leaving 3 bases of the junction unmatched. The CDR3, as DNA: TGTGCCTGGAGTGGACTAGCGAAAGAGCAGTTCTTC. Amino acids: CAWSGLAKEQFF.

This clone was observed a few times. The rearrangement joins TRBV5-4 to TRBJ1-5; 8 bases fit TRBD1. The germline V gene has CDR1 SGHNT and CDR2 YYREEE (reference sequence). The CDR3 has 17 residues. The trim removed 4 bases at V and 9 bases at J, leaving 18 bases unmatched. The CDR3 DNA is TGTGCCAGCAGCGCTGCCCCGGGACAGGTCACAGATTGGCCCCAGCATTTT. As protein: CASSAAPGQVTDWPQHF.

This clone was recorded once. V and J are TRBV2 and TRBJ1-1; 7 bases agree with TRBD1. This CDR3 comprises 15 residues. Germline CDR1 SNHLY, CDR2 FYNNEI. V lost 6 bases, J lost 0 bases, and 7 bases stayed unmatched. The CDR3 DNA follows: TGTGCCAGCAGACGTACGGGACAGATGAACACTGAAGCTTTCTTT. Translated, it gives CASRRTGQMNTEAFF.

The rearrangement uses TRBV20-1 and TRBJ2-7; D remains ambiguous. Trimming removed 5 bases at V and 0 bases at J, with 5 bases between. The CDR3 sequence is 11 residues long. Germline loops: CDR1 DFQATT, CDR2 SNEGSKA (reference sequence). The CDR3 coding sequence is TGCAGTGCTGGGCCCTCCTACGAGCAGTACTTC. Translated, it gives CSAGPSYEQYF.

The chain links TRBV19 to TRBJ2-5; D remains unclear. The CDR3 is 12 amino acids. V lost 4 bases to trimming and J lost 1 base, with 4 bases between them. Germline V lookup: CDR1 LNHDA, CDR2 SQIVND (reference sequence). The CDR3 sequence: CASSRAQETQYF. CDR3 coding DNA: TGTGCCAGTAGTAGGGCCCAAGAGACCCAGTACTTC.

The chain links TRBV6-5 to TRBJ2-3, with TRBD2 matching 11 bases. After removal of 5 bases from V and 14 bases from J, the junction contained 9 bases not matched to a gene. From germline, CDR1 is MNHEY and CDR2 SVGAGI. The CDR3 consists of 13 residues. Written as DNA, the CDR3 is TGTGCCAGCAGTCTTGCACTAGCGGGGGCCATGTATTTT. Residues: CASSLALAGAMYF.

The rearrangement joins TRBV7-9 to TRBJ1-2; 11 bases fit TRBD1. Per germline, CDR1 SEHNR and CDR2 FQNEAQ (reference sequence). The CDR3 consists of 15 residues. Losses at the gene ends were 5 bases for V and 4 bases for J; bases not matched to a gene: 6. CDR3: CASSLPGTGGYGYTF. The DNA for the CDR3 is TGTGCCAGCAGCCTTCCCGGGACAGGGGGCTATGGCTACACCTTC.

The chain is built from TRBV19 and TRBJ2-3; D gene unclear. Germline V CDR1 and CDR2: LNHDA, SQIVND (reference sequence). The CDR3 sequence is 16 residues long. V lost 5 bases and J 5 bases, leaving 20 bases between the germline ends. The CDR3 DNA reads as TGTGCCAGTAGTTTGAATCCTAAAGGGCCCGGAGATACGCAGTATTTT. Its protein product is CASSLNPKGPGDTQYF.

The chain employs TRBV7-2 and TRBJ1-1, with 7 bases identical to TRBD1. This CDR3 comprises 15 residues. CDR1 and CDR2 (germline): SGHTA, FQGNSA. Germline trimming cut 4 bases from V and 4 bases from J; bases unmatched to any gene: 9. In DNA form, the CDR3 reads TGTGCCAGCAGCTCACAACAGGGGAGGTTCACTGAAGCTTTCTTT. It encodes CASSSQQGRFTEAFF.

This clone was detected a few times. The V call is TRBV6-6, the J call TRBJ1-5; D is possibly TRBD1 (5 bases). This CDR3 spans 13 amino acids. V lost 7 bases and J lost 10, with 17 bases in between. From germline, CDR1 is MNHNY and CDR2 SVGAGI (reference sequence). The CDR3 is CASNDSGRRPQHF. The DNA for the CDR3 is TGTGCCAGCAACGACTCGGGGCGCCGTCCCCAGCATTTT.

The rearrangement joins TRBV10-2 to TRBJ1-2, with 8 positions matching TRBD1. V lost 7 bases and J lost 0; bases outside the gene matches: 7. Germline assignment: CDR1 WSHSY and CDR2 SAAADI. The length of the CDR3 is 15 residues. The CDR3 DNA follows: TGCGCCAGCACCGCGACAGGGGCCCCTAACTATGGCTACACCTTC. Translating it yields CASTATGAPNYGYTF.

The genes are TRBV12-5 and TRBJ2-2; TRBD1 agrees at 7 bases. Looked up from germline, CDR1 is LGHNT and CDR2 is FRNRAP. The CDR3 covers 15 residues. V was clipped by 2 bases and J by 6 bases; unmatched bases: 6. This CDR3 reads CASGLPEQGSGELFF. The CDR3 DNA is TGTGCTAGTGGTTTGCCAGAACAGGGGTCCGGGGAGCTGTTTTTT. Full variable domain (remainder filled in from reference TRBV12-5 and TRBJ2-2): DARVTQTPRHKVTEMGQEVTMRCQPILGHNTVFWYRQTMMQGLELLAYFRNRAPLDDSGMPKDRFSAEMPDATLATLKIQPSEPRDSAVYFCASGLPEQGSGELFFGEGSRLTVL.